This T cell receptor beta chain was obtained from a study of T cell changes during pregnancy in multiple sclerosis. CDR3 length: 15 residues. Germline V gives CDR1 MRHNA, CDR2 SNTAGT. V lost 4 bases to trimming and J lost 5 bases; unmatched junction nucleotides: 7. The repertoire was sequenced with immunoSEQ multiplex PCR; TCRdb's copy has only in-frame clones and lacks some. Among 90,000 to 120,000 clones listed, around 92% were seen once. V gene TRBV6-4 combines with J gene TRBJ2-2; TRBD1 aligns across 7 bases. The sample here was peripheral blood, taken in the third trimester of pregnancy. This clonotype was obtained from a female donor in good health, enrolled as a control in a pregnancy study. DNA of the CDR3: TGTGCCAGCAGTGTGAACAGGGGCTCGACCGGGGAGCTGTTTTTT. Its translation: CASSVNRGSTGELFF.